The source of this T cell receptor beta chain is a study of control samples from healthy donors and cancer patients. CDR1 is LNHDA, CDR2 SQIVND, per germline (reference sequence). V was cut by 5 bases and J by 2 bases, with 7 bases left in between. CDR3 size: 13 residues. Data came from immunoSEQ multiplex PCR; TCRdb stores just in-frame clones and leaves some out. This table holds about 130,000 clones, about 90% found once. The sequenced material came from blood. The source of this sequence is a woman between 45 and 60 years old in good health. This sequence joins TRBV19 and TRBJ1-5; D is ambiguous. The chain's CDR3 is CASSPARNQPQHF. The CDR3, as DNA: TGTGCCAGTAGTCCGGCGCGCAATCAGCCCCAGCATTTT.